The present TCR beta chain was sequenced within a study of beta chain features in type 1 diabetes. The overall study: Cell yields, gender and age were comparable in patients and healthy donors. Fewer than 110 million sorted cells were examined across all samples. Study-level points and caveats: The question left open here concerned HLA type influencing TCRB rearrangement. Insertions at VDJ junctions were less frequent in type 1 diabetes patients. These patients also deleted more nucleotides at the same junctions.

The authors reverse transcribed all of the isolated RNA, so sequencing captured expressed TCRB transcripts. Profiled with immunoSEQ multiplex PCR; TCRdb holds only in-frame clones, not every one. The repertoire includes about 360,000 clones, 10% to 15% of them detected once, and 0.017% sits in the top ten. Concerning this clone: Its specificity is unknown.

Germline V gives CDR1 SGHNT, CDR2 YYREEE (reference sequence). The CDR3 totals 15 residues. Between the trimmed V and J ends, which lost 7 bases and 5 bases, there was a span of 19 bases. The source material was naive CD4+ T cells from blood. This chain uses TRBV5-4 with TRBJ2-1; a weak D match, TRBD2 (5 bases). This clonotype was sampled from a man aged 18 to 35 in good health. In nucleotides, the CDR3 is TGTGCCAGCCGACTCGGGGAGAGGGCGCACAATGAGCAGTTCTTC. Its protein product is CASRLGERAHNEQFF.